The next 6 T cell receptor beta chains were all read from a single sample in a study of blood T cell repertoires in COVID-19. Assay: immunoSEQ multiplex PCR; the TCRdb copy retains only in-frame clones and omits some. This repertoire shows some 270,000 clones, roughly 88% found once; its top ten account for over 3%. Source material: PBMCs or T cells enriched from blood (not recorded which). All receptors come from a woman aged 40 to 49 who had been exposed to COVID-19.

This clone has just one count. The rearrangement links TRBV4-3 to TRBJ2-3, with TRBD2 identical over 12 bases. The CDR3 totals 17 residues. V dropped 0 bases and J dropped 4; count of bases not matched to a gene: 5. Germline V gives CDR1 LGHNA, CDR2 YSLEER. In DNA, the CDR3 is TGCGCCAGCAGCCAAGATGAGGCTAGCGGGAGGGCAGATACGCAGTATTTT. Its translation: CASSQDEASGRADTQYF.

The CDR3 DNA sequence: TGTGCCAGCAGCCACTTTTCAGCGAACTACCAAGAGACCCAGTACTTC. Its protein is CASSHFSANYQETQYF. This rearrangement joins TRBV3-1 (or the pseudogene TRBV3-2) to TRBJ2-5, with D unclear. The V end lost 3 bases, the J end lost 0 bases, and 14 bases lay between the germline ends. This CDR3 has 16 amino acids. Germline V gene data show CDR1 as LGHDT and CDR2 as YNNKEL (reference sequence).

The chain carries TRBV4-2 and TRBJ1-6; 9 bases are a match to TRBD1. CDR1 and CDR2 from the germline V gene are LGHNA and YNFKEQ. CDR3 length: 18 amino acids. V lost 0 bases and J lost 8; bases outside the gene matches: 11. The CDR3 loop is CASSQEIGTGGADSPLHF. Here the CDR3 DNA reads TGTGCCAGCAGCCAAGAGATAGGTACAGGGGGCGCAGATTCACCCCTCCACTTT.

The chain carries TRBV24-1 and TRBJ2-3, with 7 positions matching TRBD1. The CDR3 runs to 16 residues. V was pared by 6 bases and J by 4 bases, with 12 bases of the junction left unmatched. CDR1 and CDR2 (germline): KGHDR, SFDVKD. The CDR3, as DNA: TGTGCCACCAGTCACCTCGGACAGGAAGGATCAGATACGCAGTATTTT. It is translated as CATSHLGQEGSDTQYF.

This clone was seen once. The chain recombines TRBV3-1 (or the pseudogene TRBV3-2) with TRBJ1-2; 10 nucleotides match TRBD1. The V gene end was trimmed by 0 bases and the J gene end by 1 base; junction bases not matched to a gene: 5. The CDR3 covers 17 residues. Germline loops: CDR1 LGHDT, CDR2 YNNKEL (reference sequence). The CDR3 reads CASSQDGTGDRNYGYTF. CDR3 DNA sequence: TGTGCCAGCAGCCAAGATGGGACAGGGGATCGTAACTATGGCTACACCTTC.

This chain connects TRBV5-1 to TRBJ2-5; possibly TRBD1 for D (6 bases). The V end was cut by 2 bases, the J end by 1 base, with 12 bases between. The CDR3 has 15 amino acids. From germline, CDR1 is SGHRS and CDR2 YFSETQ. CDR3 region: CASSLPGQAQETQYF. In DNA form, the CDR3 reads TGCGCCAGCAGCTTACCGGGACAAGCCCAAGAGACCCAGTACTTC.